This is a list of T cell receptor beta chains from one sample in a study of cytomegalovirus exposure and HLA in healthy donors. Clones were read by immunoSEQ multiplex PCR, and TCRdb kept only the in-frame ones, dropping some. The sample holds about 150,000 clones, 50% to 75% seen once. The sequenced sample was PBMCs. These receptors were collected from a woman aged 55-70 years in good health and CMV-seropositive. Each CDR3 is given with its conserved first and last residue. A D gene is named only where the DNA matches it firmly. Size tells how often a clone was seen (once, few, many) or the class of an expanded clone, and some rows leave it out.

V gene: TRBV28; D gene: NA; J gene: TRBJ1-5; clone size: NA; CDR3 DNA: TGTGCCAGCAGTTCTTCTACAGGGTATGGCAATCAGCCCCAGCATTTT; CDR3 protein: CASSSSTGYGNQPQHF
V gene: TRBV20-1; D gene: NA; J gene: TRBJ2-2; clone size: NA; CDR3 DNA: TGCAGTGCTAGTGGGCTTGGGGAGCTGTTTTTT; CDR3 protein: CSASGLGELFF
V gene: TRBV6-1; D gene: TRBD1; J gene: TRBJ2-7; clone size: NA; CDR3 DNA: TGTGCCAGCAGGGCCGGGACAGGGGCCTACGAGCAGTACTTC; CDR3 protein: CASRAGTGAYEQYF
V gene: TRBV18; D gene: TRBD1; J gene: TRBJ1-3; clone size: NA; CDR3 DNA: TGTGCCAGCTCACACATGGACAGGGCTGGAAACACCATATATTTT; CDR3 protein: CASSHMDRAGNTIYF
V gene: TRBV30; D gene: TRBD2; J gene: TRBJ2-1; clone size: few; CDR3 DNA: TGTGCCTGGACAGGGACTAATTTCATCAATGAGCAGTTCTTC; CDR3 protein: CAWTGTNFINEQFF
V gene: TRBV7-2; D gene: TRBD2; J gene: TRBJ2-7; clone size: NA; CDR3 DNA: TGTGCCAGCAGCTTGGGGACTAGCGGGAGGGCGGTCTACGAGCAGTACTTC; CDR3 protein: CASSLGTSGRAVYEQYF
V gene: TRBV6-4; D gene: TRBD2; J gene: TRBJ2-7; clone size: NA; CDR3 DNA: TGTGCCAGCAGTGAAGGGAGCGGGACCGAGCAGTACTTC; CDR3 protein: CASSEGSGTEQYF
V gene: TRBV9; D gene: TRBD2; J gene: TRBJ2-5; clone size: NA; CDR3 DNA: TGTGCCAGCAGCATCTCCGGGACTAGTCAAGAGACCCAGTACTTC; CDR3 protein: CASSISGTSQETQYF
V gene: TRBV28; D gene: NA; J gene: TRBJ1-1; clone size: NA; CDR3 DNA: TGTGCCAGCAGTCCCCAGGGGAACACTGAAGCTTTCTTT; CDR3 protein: CASSPQGNTEAFF
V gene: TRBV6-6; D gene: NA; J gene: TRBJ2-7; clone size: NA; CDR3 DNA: TGTGCCAGCAGTAACGAATTAGCAGGAGGGGAGCAGTACTTC; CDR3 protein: CASSNELAGGEQYF
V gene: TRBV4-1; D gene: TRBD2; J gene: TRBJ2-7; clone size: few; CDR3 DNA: TGCGCCAGCAGCTACGGGACTAGCGGGAGCTACGAGCAGTACTTC; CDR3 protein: CASSYGTSGSYEQYF
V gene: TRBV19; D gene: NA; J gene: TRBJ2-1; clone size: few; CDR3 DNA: TGTGCCAGTAGTATACTAGCCCACAATGAGCAGTTCTTC; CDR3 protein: CASSILAHNEQFF
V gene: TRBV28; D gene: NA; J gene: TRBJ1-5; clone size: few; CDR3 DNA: TGTGCCAGCAGTTTAATGTCAGGGGATCAGCCCCAGCATTTT; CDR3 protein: CASSLMSGDQPQHF
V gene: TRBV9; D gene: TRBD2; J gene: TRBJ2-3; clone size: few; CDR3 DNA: TGTGCCAGCAGCGTAGCGCCTAGCGGGAGCCAAGATACGCAGTATTTT; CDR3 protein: CASSVAPSGSQDTQYF
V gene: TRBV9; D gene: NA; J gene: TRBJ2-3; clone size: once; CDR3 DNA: TGTGCCAGCAGCCCGGACCCGGGACTTAGCACAGATACGCAGTATTTT; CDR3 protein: CASSPDPGLSTDTQYF
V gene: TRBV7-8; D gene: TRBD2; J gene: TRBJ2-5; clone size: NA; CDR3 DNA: TGTGCCAGCAGCCCTAGGACTAGCGGGAGTGGTGAGACCCAGTACTTC; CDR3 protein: CASSPRTSGSGETQYF
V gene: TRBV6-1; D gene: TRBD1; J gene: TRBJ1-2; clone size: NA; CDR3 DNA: TGTGCCAGCAGTGAAGCAAGTACAGGGGGCGCCCGGGGCTACACCTTC; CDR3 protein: CASSEASTGGARGYTF
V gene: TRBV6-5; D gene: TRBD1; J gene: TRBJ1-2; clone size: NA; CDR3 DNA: TGTGCCAGCAAAAGGGGGGGACAGGACTATGGCTACACCTTC; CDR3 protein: CASKRGGQDYGYTF
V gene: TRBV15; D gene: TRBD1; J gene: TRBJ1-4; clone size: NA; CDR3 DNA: TGTGCCACCAGCAGAGAATACGGGACAGAAGAAAAACTGTTTTTT; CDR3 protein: CATSREYGTEEKLFF
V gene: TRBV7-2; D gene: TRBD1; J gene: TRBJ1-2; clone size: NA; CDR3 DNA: TGTGCCAGCAGCTTAGGGCCCGCCGGGACAGCCCGGTATGGCTACACCTTC; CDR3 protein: CASSLGPAGTARYGYTF
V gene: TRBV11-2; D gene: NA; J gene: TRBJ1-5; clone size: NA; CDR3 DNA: TGTGCCAGCAGCGGGGAACAGGGTGTAGGGCAGCCCCAGCATTTT; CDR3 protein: CASSGEQGVGQPQHF
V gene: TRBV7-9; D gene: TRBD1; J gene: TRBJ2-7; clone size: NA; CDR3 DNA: TGTGCCAGCAGCTCCGGGACAGGAGCCTACGAGCAGTACTTC; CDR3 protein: CASSSGTGAYEQYF
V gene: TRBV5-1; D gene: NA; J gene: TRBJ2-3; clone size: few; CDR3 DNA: TGCGCCAGCAGCCTCGGTACTAGGATGGAAGATACGCAGTATTTT; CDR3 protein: CASSLGTRMEDTQYF
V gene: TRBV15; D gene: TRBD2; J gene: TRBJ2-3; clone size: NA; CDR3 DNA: TGTGCCACCAGCACTAGCGGGACCACAGATACGCAGTATTTT; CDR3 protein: CATSTSGTTDTQYF
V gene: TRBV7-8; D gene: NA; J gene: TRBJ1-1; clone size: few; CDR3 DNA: TGTGCCAGCAGCTTAGAGAGGCAGGGTAACACTGAAGCTTTCTTT; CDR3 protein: CASSLERQGNTEAFF
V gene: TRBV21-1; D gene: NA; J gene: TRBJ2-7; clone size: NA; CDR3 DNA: TGTGCCAGCCGGGGCGGGAGTGTCTCCTACGAGCAGTACTTC; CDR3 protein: CASRGGSVSYEQYF
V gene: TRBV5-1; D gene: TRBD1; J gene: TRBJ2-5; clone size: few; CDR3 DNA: TGCGCCAGCAGCTTGGGTTTACAGGGGGAAGGAGAGACCCAGTACTTC; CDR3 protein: CASSLGLQGEGETQYF
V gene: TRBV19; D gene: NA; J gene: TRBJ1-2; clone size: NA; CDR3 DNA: TGTGCCAGTAGTCCAGGGGTGGATGGCTACACCTTC; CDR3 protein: CASSPGVDGYTF
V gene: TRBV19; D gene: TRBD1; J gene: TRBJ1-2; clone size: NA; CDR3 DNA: TGTGCCAGTAGTAATGGACAGGGGTTAAACTATGGCTACACCTTC; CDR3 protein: CASSNGQGLNYGYTF
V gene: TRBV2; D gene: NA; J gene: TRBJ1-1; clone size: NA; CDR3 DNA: TGTGCCAGCAGTGAGTGGCAGTTTGAAGCTTTCTTT; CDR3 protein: CASSEWQFEAFF
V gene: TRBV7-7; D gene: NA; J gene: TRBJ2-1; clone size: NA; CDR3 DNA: TGTGCCAGCAGCTTAGGGGCAGGGCACAATGAGCAGTTCTTC; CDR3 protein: CASSLGAGHNEQFF
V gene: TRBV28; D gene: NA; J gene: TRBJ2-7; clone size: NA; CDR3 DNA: TGTGCCAGCAGTCCTTTCCAGGGGGGACAGCTTTACGAGCAGTACTTC; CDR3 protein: CASSPFQGGQLYEQYF
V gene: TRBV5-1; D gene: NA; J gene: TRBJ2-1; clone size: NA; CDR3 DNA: TGCGCCAGCAGCCTTGACTTGACAGGCAACGATGAGCAGTTCTTC; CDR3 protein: CASSLDLTGNDEQFF
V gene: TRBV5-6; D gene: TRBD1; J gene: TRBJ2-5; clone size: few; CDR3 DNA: TGTGCCAGCAGCCCAGGGGGCCAAGAGACCCAGTACTTC; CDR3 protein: CASSPGGQETQYF
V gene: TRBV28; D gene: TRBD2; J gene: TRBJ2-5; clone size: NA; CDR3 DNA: TGTGCCAGCAGTTTGCGGGGAGGGTGGGAGACCCAGTACTTC; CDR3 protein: CASSLRGGWETQYF
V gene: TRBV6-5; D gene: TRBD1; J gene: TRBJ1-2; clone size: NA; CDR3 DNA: TGTGCCAGCAGTGAGACAGGGGTAGGCTACACCTTC; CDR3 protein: CASSETGVGYTF
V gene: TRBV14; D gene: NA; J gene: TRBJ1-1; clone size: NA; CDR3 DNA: TGTGCCAGCAGCCATCCTGAGGGAGGGCGCACTGAAGCTTTCTTT; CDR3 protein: CASSHPEGGRTEAFF
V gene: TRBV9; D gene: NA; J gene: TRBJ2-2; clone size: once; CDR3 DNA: TGTGCCAGCAGCCCCCGAGAGAACACCGGGGAGCTGTTTTTT; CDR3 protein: CASSPRENTGELFF
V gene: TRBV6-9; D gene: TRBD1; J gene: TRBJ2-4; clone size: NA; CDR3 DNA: TGTGCCAGCAGTTATCACCACAGGGGGCAATCCAAAAACATTCAGTACTTC; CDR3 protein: CASSYHHRGQSKNIQYF
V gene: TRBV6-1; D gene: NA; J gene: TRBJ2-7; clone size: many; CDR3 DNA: TGTGCCAGCAGTGTAGACAGTTACGAGCAGTACTTC; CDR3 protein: CASSVDSYEQYF
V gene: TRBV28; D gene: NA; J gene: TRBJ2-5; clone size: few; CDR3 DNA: TGTGCCAGCAGTCTAGGGGGATGGGAGACCCAGTACTTC; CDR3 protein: CASSLGGWETQYF
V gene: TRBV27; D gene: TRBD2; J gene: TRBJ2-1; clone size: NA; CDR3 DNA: TGTGCCAGCAGTCTCGGACTAGCCGGGACGAATGAGCCGTTCTTC; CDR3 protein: CASSLGLAGTNEPFF